This T cell receptor beta chain comes out of a study of human T cells and chemical hapten exposure. Study context: Each patch test put 0.01% DPC on the upper back, and results were read at 6 days.

Trimming removed 3 bases at V and 4 bases at J, with 13 bases between. Germline V gives CDR1 LGHDT, CDR2 YNNKEL (reference sequence). The CDR3 length is 15 residues. Individual cDNA molecules (in the library) carried attached unique molecular identifiers. TCRdb re-called the RACE reads through MiXCR, storing one row per CDR3 protein. The repertoire holds 350,000 to 400,000 distinct CDR3 sequences, with roughly 5% as singletons. Time point reported: pre-sensitization, week 0. Treatment in this sample: therapeutic diphenylcyclopropenone sensitization with weekly scalp DPC. The study enrolled 18 to 70-year-old alopecia patients suitable for DPC.

The TCR comes from a woman aged 45-65 years with alopecia areata. Some clones in this sample may be carry-over from other donors' samples. This chain uses TRBV3-1 with TRBJ2-1, with unresolved D. The sequences come from whole blood, collected in connection with sensitization to the hapten diphenylcyclopropenone (DPC). CDR3 DNA: TGTGCCAGCAGCCAGACCTGGGCCTCATACAATGAGCAGTTCTTC. Its translation: CASSQTWASYNEQFF.